This passage covers 26 T cell receptor beta chains from one sample sequenced in a study of shared clonotypes between healthy human individuals. Only in-frame clones appear in the TCRdb table, and some are missing; sequencing was by immunoSEQ multiplex PCR. This repertoire shows about 470,000 clones, about four fifths found once; its top ten account for about 12%. Sample: PBMCs. The receptor set was obtained from a woman between 40 and 50 years old in good health. Some clones in this sample may be carry-over from other donors' samples.

CDR3 nucleotide sequence: TGTGCCAGCAGCCAAGAGACAGGCGCATATGGCTACACCTTC. Protein: CASSQETGAYGYTF. The V and J genes are TRBV4-2 and TRBJ1-2; D might be TRBD1 (6 bases). The CDR3 totals 14 residues. Germline CDR1 and CDR2: LGHNA and YNFKEQ. The V end lost 0 bases, the J end lost 5 bases, and 10 bases lay between the germline ends.

The V call is TRBV2, the J call TRBJ2-3; D remains unclear. The CDR3 loop spans 13 amino acids. Germline V gives CDR1 SNHLY, CDR2 FYNNEI. V lost 5 bases to trimming and J lost 2 bases, with 8 bases between them. The CDR3 bases are TGTGCCAGCAGTCGTCTCCTCACAGATACGCAGTATTTT. Encoded protein: CASSRLLTDTQYF.

The rearrangement uses TRBV4-1 and TRBJ2-1, with TRBD2 matching 7 bases. The V gene's germline CDR1 is MGHRA and CDR2 YSYEKL. This CDR3 comprises 16 residues. The ends lost 4 bases at V and 2 bases at J; junction bases unmatched: 8. CDR3 loop: CASSRAASGPYNEQFF. CDR3 DNA sequence: TGCGCCAGCAGCCGAGCGGCTAGCGGCCCCTACAATGAGCAGTTCTTC.

This clone was detected only once. The chain uses TRBV5-1 and TRBJ2-1; D may be TRBD2 (6 bases). The germline gives CDR1 SGHRS, CDR2 YFSETQ. The germline V and J ends were trimmed by 0 bases and 3 bases, with 10 bases remaining between them. The CDR3 has 15 amino acids. Here the CDR3 DNA reads TGCGCCAGCAGCTTGGACGGGAGCAACTACAATGAGCAGTTCTTC. Its translation: CASSLDGSNYNEQFF.

The chain employs TRBV6-5 and TRBJ2-3; D gene unclear. Germline V gene lookup returns CDR1 MNHEY and CDR2 SVGAGI. V was shortened by 5 bases and J by 6 bases, with 12 bases between the two germline ends. The CDR3 length is 13 residues. CDR3 amino acids: CASSLVAYDTQYF. For the CDR3, the DNA is TGTGCCAGCAGTCTAGTAGCATATGATACGCAGTATTTT.

The sample holds a few counts of this clone. The chain carries TRBV11-1 and TRBJ2-5; no definite D call. The V end was cut by 3 bases, the J end by 5 bases, with 10 bases between. CDR1 is SGHAT and CDR2 is FQDESV in the germline V gene (reference sequence). This CDR3 has 13 amino acids. The chain's CDR3 is CASSFGFGETQYF. The CDR3, as DNA: TGTGCCAGCAGCTTCGGGTTCGGGGAGACCCAGTACTTC.

The genes are TRBV27 and TRBJ2-2, with D perhaps matching TRBD1 or TRBD2 (5 bases each). The CDR3 totals 16 residues. Germline values: CDR1 MNHEY, CDR2 SMNVEV (reference sequence). V was shortened by 8 bases and J by 0 bases, with 16 bases between the two germline ends. The CDR3 protein is CASRRRGGANTGELFF. The CDR3 DNA sequence: TGTGCCAGCCGTCGGCGTGGGGGAGCGAACACCGGGGAGCTGTTTTTT.

As to this clone: Given a much more abundant clone one base away, this may be a read error. Other DNA sequences in this sample translate to the same CDR3. This chain links TRBV30 with TRBJ1-1; the D gene is possibly TRBD1 (6 bases). CDR1 and CDR2 from the germline V gene are GTSNPN and SVGIG (reference sequence). The CDR3 contains 12 residues. CDR3 protein: CAWRGAAAEAFF. CDR3 DNA sequence: TGTGCCTGGAGGGGGGCGGCAGCTGAAGCCTTCTTT.

The gene calls are TRBV20-1 and TRBJ2-1, with D maybe TRBD2 (5 bases). The ends were cut back, 7 bases at V and 6 bases at J, with 7 bases in the middle. The CDR3 runs 10 residues. Germline V gene lookup returns CDR1 DFQATT and CDR2 SNEGSKA (reference sequence). The CDR3 here is CSVRVNEQFF. The CDR3 nucleotides read TGCAGTGTGCGGGTCAATGAGCAGTTCTTC.

Comment on this clone: This sequence is one base from a far larger clone and is likely a read error. The genes are TRBV7-9 and TRBJ1-2; tentative D call: TRBD1 (6 bases). Germline CDR1 reads SEHNR; CDR2 reads FQNEAQ (reference sequence). Trimming took 8 bases from V and 8 from J, leaving 18 bases between them. The CDR3 consists of 13 residues. The CDR3 DNA is TGTGCCAGCGGCCCCTTGGGGGCCCGGGGCTACACCTTC. It is translated as CASGPLGARGYTF.

The chain carries TRBV28 and TRBJ2-7; TRBD1 aligns across 7 bases. The CDR3 consists of 18 residues. Trimming took 4 bases from V and 2 from J; bases not matched to a gene: 17. CDR1 and CDR2 from the germline V gene are MDHEN and SYDVKM. The CDR3 loop reads CASSWAPHDKGTAYEQYF. The CDR3 nucleotides read TGTGCCAGCAGTTGGGCCCCACACGATAAGGGGACAGCCTACGAGCAGTACTTC.

V is TRBV7-8 and J is TRBJ1-6; TRBD1 is a possible D gene (6 bases). Germline V lookup: CDR1 SGHVS, CDR2 FQNEAQ. CDR3 length: 14 residues. V was shortened by 5 bases and J by 10 bases, with 15 bases between the two germline ends. For the CDR3, the DNA is TGTGCCAGCAGCCTGTACAGGGATCTGTCACCCCTCCACTTT. This codes for CASSLYRDLSPLHF. The full variable domain, its missing parts supplied by reference TRBV7-8 and TRBJ1-6, is GAGVSQSPRYKVAKRGQDVALRCDPISGHVSLFWYQQALGQGPEFLTYFQNEAQLDKSGLPSDRFFAERPEGSVSTLKIQRTQQEDSAVYLCASSLYRDLSPLHFGNGTRLTVT.

V and J are TRBV6-1 and TRBJ1-5, with D tentatively TRBD1 (5 bases). Looked up from germline, CDR1 is MNHNS and CDR2 is SASEGT. The CDR3 is 16 amino acids. V lost 1 base to trimming and J lost 7 bases, with 17 bases between them. In DNA, the CDR3 is TGTGCCAGCAGTGAAGTAGTGTGGGGGTCACACCAGCCCCAGCATTTT. This gives the protein CASSEVVWGSHQPQHF.

The genes are TRBV19 and TRBJ2-3; TRBD2 is a possible D gene (5 bases). The germline gives CDR1 LNHDA, CDR2 SQIVND (reference sequence). The V gene lost 6 bases and the J gene lost 6 bases, with 19 bases spanning the gap. The CDR3 totals 15 residues. Written as DNA, the CDR3 is TGTGCCAGTAGAGGAGGCGGTACGACACCGGATACGCAGTATTTT. Translation gives CASRGGGTTPDTQYF.

The table lists this clone with a few counts. This chain uses TRBV4-2 with TRBJ2-7, with 16 positions matching TRBD2. The CDR3 totals 19 residues. Looked up from germline, CDR1 is LGHNA and CDR2 is YNFKEQ. The V gene end was trimmed by 0 bases and the J gene end by 4 bases; junction bases not matched to a gene: 9. CDR3 DNA sequence: TGTGCCAGCAGCCAAGATCAGGGACTAGCGGGAGGGGGTGTGTACGAGCAGTACTTC. It specifies CASSQDQGLAGGGVYEQYF.

This clone showed up just once. A far larger clone is off by one base, so a read error is likely. V and J are TRBV15 and TRBJ1-2; tentatively, D is TRBD1 (6 bases). Germline V CDR1 and CDR2: LNHNV, YYDKDF (reference sequence). The CDR3 is 16 residues long. Trimming left V 3 bases short and J 7 bases short, with 21 bases between. This chain's CDR3 is CATSRGPWGGAVGYTF. As DNA, the CDR3 is TGTGCCACCAGCAGGGGCCCGTGGGGGGGCGCCGTTGGCTACACCTTC.

The chain is built from TRBV6-5 and TRBJ2-2; tentative D call: TRBD2 (5 bases). Per the germline V gene, CDR1 is MNHEY and CDR2 is SVGAGI. The CDR3 has 15 amino acids. Trimming pared 4 bases from V and 5 bases from J, leaving 14 bases between. CDR3 protein: CASSFMLGGTGELFF. CDR3 coding DNA: TGTGCCAGCAGTTTTATGTTAGGCGGGACCGGGGAGCTGTTTTTT.

The rearrangement uses TRBV7-9 and TRBJ2-7; perhaps TRBD2 as D (5 bases). The CDR3 covers 13 residues. The V and J ends lost 3 bases and 6 bases respectively, with 12 bases between them. Germline CDR1 reads SEHNR; CDR2 reads FQNEAQ (reference sequence). The CDR3 sequence is CASSLGSSSEQYF. The CDR3 DNA reads as TGTGCCAGCAGCTTGGGGTCTAGCTCCGAGCAGTACTTC.

The chain joins TRBV11-2 to TRBJ1-1; the D is unclear. The V and J ends lost 6 bases and 1 base respectively, with 15 bases between them. Germline V gene sequence: CDR1 SGHAT, CDR2 FQNNGV. This CDR3 has 15 residues. The DNA of the CDR3 is TGTGCCAGCAGTCGGTATGGGGAATCGAACACTGAAGCTTTCTTT. The encoded protein is CASSRYGESNTEAFF.

V and J are TRBV7-7 and TRBJ2-1; D might be TRBD1 or TRBD2, each matching 5 bases. Per the germline V gene, CDR1 is SSHAT and CDR2 is FNYEAQ (reference sequence). V lost 6 bases to trimming and J lost 9 bases, with 18 bases between them. There are 14 residues in the CDR3. The CDR3 protein is CASSTGLPGTEQFF. CDR3 coding DNA: TGTGCCAGCAGTACAGGCCTGCCGGGAACTGAGCAGTTCTTC.

This clone was seen a single time. The chain employs TRBV5-4 and TRBJ2-4; 14 bases fit TRBD2. Looked up from germline, CDR1 is SGHNT and CDR2 is YYREEE (reference sequence). J gave up 5 bases and V 0 bases, and 1 base lay outside the gene matches. The length of the CDR3 is 16 residues. The CDR3 sequence is CASSLGLAGGENIQYF. The DNA of the CDR3 is TGTGCCAGCAGCTTGGGACTAGCGGGAGGGGAAAACATTCAGTACTTC. The whole variable domain, remainder taken from reference TRBV5-4 and TRBJ2-4, is ETGVTQSPTHLIKTRGQQVTLRCSSQSGHNTVSWYQQALGQGPQFIFQYYREEENGRGNFPPRFSGLQFPNYSSELNVNALELDDSALYLCASSLGLAGGENIQYFGAGTRLSVL.

The rearrangement links TRBV6-5 to TRBJ2-2; a possible D gene is TRBD2 (5 bases). Per germline, CDR1 MNHEY and CDR2 SVGAGI. This CDR3 spans 14 amino acids. V lost 0 bases, J lost 7 bases, and 9 bases lay in between. CDR3 nucleotide sequence: TGTGCCAGCAGTTACTCTGGACTGCTCGGGGAGCTGTTTTTT. It yields the protein CASSYSGLLGELFF.

This clone was picked up a small number of times. V and J are TRBV18 and TRBJ2-5, with 9 bases lining up with TRBD1. Matching the DNA end better, TRBJ2-7 makes the J call doubtful. This CDR3 contains 20 residues. Germline V gene data show CDR1 as KGHSH and CDR2 as LQKENI. DNA of the CDR3: TGTGCCAGCTCACCCCTTCACCCAATTTCCGGGACAGGGCTCCCCTACGAGCAGTACTTC. Its translation is CASSPLHPISGTGLPYEQYF.

The chain employs TRBV14 and TRBJ1-1; D unclear. This CDR3 comprises 13 residues. The V end was cut by 4 bases, the J end by 3 bases, with 9 bases between. Germline V lookup: CDR1 SGHDN, CDR2 FVKESK. For the CDR3, the DNA is TGTGCCAGCAGCCTCCAGGTCCACACTGAAGCTTTCTTT. Encoded protein: CASSLQVHTEAFF.

The V call is TRBV6-5, the J call TRBJ2-4, with D possibly matching TRBD1 (7 bases). Trimming shortened V by 6 bases and J by 11 bases, and 20 bases separated the two germline ends. The CDR3 is 14 amino acids. Looked up from germline, CDR1 is MNHEY and CDR2 is SVGAGI. The chain's CDR3 is CASRLGGVGGFQYF. For the CDR3, the DNA is TGTGCCAGCAGGTTAGGGGGCGTCGGAGGGTTTCAGTACTTC.

The rearrangement links TRBV19 to TRBJ1-5; a possible D gene is TRBD1 (5 bases). The CDR3 runs to 15 residues. Germline V gives CDR1 LNHDA, CDR2 SQIVND (reference sequence). Between the trimmed V and J ends, which lost 6 bases and 3 bases, there was a span of 15 bases. In nucleotides, the CDR3 is TGTGCCAGTAGACCGGGACCGACTCCCAATCAGCCCCAGCATTTT. Translating gives CASRPGPTPNQPQHF.